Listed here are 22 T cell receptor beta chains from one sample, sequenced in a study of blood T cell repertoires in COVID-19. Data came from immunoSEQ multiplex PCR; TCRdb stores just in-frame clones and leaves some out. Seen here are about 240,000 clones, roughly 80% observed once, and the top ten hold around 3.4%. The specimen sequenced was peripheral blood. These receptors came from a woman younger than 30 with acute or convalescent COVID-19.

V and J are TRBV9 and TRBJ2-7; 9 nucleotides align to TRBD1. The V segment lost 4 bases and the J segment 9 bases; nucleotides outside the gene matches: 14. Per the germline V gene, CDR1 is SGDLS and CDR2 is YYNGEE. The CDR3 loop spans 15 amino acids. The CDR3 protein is CASSRSRGDREAQYF. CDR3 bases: TGTGCCAGCAGCCGTAGCAGGGGGGACAGGGAAGCGCAGTACTTC.

The CDR3, as DNA: TGTGCCAGCTCACCGGGACTAGCGGGAGCAGAGACCCAGTACTTC. This translates into CASSPGLAGAETQYF. The J gene is TRBJ2-5, the V gene TRBV18; 14 positions agree with TRBD2. With 3 bases clipped from V and 4 bases from J, the junction kept 1 base outside the gene matches. CDR3 length equals 15 residues. Germline-derived CDR1 and CDR2 are KGHSH and LQKENI. Drawing the rest from reference TRBV18 and TRBJ2-5, the complete variable domain is NAGVMQNPRHLVRRRGQEARLRCSPMKGHSHVYWYRQLPEEGLKFMVYLQKENIIDESGMPKERFSAEFPKEGPSILRIQQVVRGDSAAYFCASSPGLAGAETQYFGPGTRLLVL.

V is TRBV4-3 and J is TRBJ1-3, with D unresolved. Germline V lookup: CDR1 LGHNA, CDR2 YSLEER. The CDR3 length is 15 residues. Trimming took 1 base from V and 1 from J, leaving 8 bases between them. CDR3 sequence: CASSQVAESGNTIYF. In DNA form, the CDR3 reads TGCGCCAGCAGCCAAGTAGCGGAGTCTGGAAACACCATATATTTT.

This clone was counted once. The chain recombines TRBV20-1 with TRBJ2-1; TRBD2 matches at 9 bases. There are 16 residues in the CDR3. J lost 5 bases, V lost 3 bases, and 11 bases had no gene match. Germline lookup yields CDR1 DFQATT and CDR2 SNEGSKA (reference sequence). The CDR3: CSASTLLAGFNNEQFF. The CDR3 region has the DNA TGCAGTGCTAGTACGTTGCTAGCGGGATTCAACAATGAGCAGTTCTTC.

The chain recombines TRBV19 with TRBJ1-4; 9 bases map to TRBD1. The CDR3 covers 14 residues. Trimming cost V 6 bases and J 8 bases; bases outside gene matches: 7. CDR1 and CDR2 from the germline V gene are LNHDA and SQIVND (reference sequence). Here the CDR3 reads CASRNTGGAEKLFF. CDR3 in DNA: TGTGCCAGTAGGAATACAGGGGGCGCGGAAAAACTGTTTTTT.

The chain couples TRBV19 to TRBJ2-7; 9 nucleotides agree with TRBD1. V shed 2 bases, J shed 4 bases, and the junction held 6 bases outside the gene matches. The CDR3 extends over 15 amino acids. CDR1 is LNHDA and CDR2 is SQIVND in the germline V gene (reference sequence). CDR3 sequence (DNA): TGTGCCAGTAGTATAAAGGGGACAGGGTTGTACGAGCAGTACTTC. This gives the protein CASSIKGTGLYEQYF.

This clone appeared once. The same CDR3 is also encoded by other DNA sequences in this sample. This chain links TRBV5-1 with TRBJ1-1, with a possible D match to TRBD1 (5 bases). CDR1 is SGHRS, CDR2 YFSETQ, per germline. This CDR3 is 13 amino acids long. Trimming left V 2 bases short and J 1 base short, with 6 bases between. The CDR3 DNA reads TGCGCCAGCAGCTTTCAGGGGAACACTGAAGCTTTCTTT. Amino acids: CASSFQGNTEAFF.

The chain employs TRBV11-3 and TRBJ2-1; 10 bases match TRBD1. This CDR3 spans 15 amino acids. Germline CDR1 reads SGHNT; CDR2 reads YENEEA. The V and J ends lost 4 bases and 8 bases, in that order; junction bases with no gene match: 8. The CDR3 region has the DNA TGTGCCAGCAGCTCCCCGGGACAGGGGATGTATGAGCAGTTCTTC. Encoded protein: CASSSPGQGMYEQFF.

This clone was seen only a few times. CDR3 protein: CASSYSFNTGAWVSEAFF. CDR3 DNA: TGTGCCAGCAGTTACTCCTTCAATACAGGGGCCTGGGTGTCTGAAGCTTTCTTT. This chain uses TRBV6-7 with TRBJ1-1; 7 positions match TRBD1. TRBV6-7 is given ORF status, its function remaining uncertain. Losses at the gene ends were 0 bases for V and 6 bases for J; bases not matched to a gene: 16. The CDR3 has 18 amino acids.

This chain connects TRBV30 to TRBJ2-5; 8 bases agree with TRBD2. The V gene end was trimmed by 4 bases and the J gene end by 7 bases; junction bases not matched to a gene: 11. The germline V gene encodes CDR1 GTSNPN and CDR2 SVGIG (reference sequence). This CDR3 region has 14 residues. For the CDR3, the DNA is TGTGCCTGGACCCCTCCGGGACTAGGATGGACCCAGTACTTC. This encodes CAWTPPGLGWTQYF.

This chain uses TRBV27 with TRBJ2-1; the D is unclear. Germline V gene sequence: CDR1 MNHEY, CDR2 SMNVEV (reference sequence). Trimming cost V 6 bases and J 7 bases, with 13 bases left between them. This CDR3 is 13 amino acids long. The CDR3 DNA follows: TGTGCCAGCAGGGTATCCGGGTCGAATGAGCAGTTCTTC. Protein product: CASRVSGSNEQFF.

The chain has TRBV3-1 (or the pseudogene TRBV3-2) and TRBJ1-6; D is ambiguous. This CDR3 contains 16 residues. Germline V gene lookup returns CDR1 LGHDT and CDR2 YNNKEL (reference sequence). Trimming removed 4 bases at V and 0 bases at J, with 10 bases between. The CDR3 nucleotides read TGTGCCAGCAGCCCCCCGACATACTCCTATAATTCACCCCTCCACTTT. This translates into CASSPPTYSYNSPLHF.

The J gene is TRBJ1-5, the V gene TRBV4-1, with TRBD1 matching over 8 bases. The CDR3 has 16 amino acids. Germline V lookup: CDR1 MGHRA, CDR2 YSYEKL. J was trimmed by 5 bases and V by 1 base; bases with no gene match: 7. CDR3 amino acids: CASSQGYHRGDQPQHF. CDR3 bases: TGCGCCAGCAGCCAAGGCTACCACAGGGGGGATCAGCCCCAGCATTTT.

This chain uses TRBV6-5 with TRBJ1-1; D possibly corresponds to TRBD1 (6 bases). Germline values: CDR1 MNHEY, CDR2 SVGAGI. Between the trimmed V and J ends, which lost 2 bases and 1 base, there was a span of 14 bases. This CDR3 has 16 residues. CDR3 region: CASSYRPLGQNTEAFF. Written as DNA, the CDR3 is TGTGCCAGCAGTTACCGACCCCTGGGACAGAACACTGAAGCTTTCTTT.

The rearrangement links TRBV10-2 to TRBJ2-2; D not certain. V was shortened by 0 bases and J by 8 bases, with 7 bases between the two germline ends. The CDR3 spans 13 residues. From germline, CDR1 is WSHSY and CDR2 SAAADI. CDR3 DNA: TGCGCCAGCAGTGAGTCCTGGGCTGGGGAGCTGTTTTTT. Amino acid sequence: CASSESWAGELFF.

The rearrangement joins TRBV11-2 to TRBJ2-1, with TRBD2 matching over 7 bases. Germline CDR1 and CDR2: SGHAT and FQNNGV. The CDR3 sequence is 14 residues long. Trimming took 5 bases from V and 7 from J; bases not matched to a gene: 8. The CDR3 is CASSPELAVNEQFF. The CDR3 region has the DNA TGTGCCAGCAGCCCTGAGCTAGCGGTTAATGAGCAGTTCTTC.

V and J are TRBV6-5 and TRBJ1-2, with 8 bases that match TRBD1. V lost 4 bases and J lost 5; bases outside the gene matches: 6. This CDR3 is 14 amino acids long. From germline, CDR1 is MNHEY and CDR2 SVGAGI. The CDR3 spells CASSSDRAWYGYTF. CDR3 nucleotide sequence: TGTGCCAGCAGTTCGGACAGGGCGTGGTATGGCTACACCTTC.

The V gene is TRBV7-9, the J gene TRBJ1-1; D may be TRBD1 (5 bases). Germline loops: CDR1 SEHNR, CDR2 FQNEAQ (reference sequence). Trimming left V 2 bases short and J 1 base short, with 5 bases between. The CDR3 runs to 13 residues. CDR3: CASSLQGNTEAFF. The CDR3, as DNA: TGTGCCAGCAGCTTACAGGGGAACACTGAAGCTTTCTTT.

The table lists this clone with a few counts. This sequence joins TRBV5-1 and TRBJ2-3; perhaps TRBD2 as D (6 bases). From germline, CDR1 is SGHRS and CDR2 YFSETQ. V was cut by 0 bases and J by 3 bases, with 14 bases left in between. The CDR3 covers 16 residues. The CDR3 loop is CASSLASAGMTDTQYF. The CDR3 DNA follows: TGCGCCAGCAGCTTGGCGTCGGCGGGGATGACAGATACGCAGTATTTT.

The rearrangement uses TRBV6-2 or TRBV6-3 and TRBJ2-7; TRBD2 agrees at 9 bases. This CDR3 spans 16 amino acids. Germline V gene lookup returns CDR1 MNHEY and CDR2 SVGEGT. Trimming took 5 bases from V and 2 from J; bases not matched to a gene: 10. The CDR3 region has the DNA TGTGCCAGCAGTACCCCCAAGGGACTAGCAACCTACGAGCAGTACTTC. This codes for CASSTPKGLATYEQYF.

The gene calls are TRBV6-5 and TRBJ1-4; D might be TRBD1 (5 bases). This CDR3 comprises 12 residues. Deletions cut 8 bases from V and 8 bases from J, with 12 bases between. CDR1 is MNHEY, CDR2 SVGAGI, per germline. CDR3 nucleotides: TGTGCCAGCCGGGGGGTAGGAGAAAAACTGTTTTTT. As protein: CASRGVGEKLFF.

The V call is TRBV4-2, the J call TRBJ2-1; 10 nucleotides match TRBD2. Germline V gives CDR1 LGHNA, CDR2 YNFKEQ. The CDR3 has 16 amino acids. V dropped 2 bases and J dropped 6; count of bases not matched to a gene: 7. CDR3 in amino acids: CASSQTGLAGVNEQFF. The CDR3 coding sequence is TGTGCCAGCAGCCAAACGGGGCTAGCGGGAGTCAATGAGCAGTTCTTC.